The clone carrying this T cell receptor (beta chain) turned up a few times. What it binds is unknown. Sample barcodes and UMIs were carried by the TCR alpha and TCR beta cDNA libraries that 5'RACE generated with constant-segment primers. TCRdb itself ran the 5' RACE reads through MiXCR, one entry per CDR3 protein. The sample shows hundreds of thousands of distinct CDR3 sequences, 15% to 20% of them seen only once. Trimming took off 2 bases at V and 7 bases at J, with 11 bases between the two ends. The CDR3 runs 13 residues. Germline lookup yields CDR1 LGHDT and CDR2 YNNKEL (reference sequence). This record belongs to a study of T-cell memory formation after mild COVID-19. About the study: Clusters were largely donor specific. Whole-study findings and limits: Of the contracting clones, CD4+ ones lay mainly in CM and EM, and CD8+ ones in EMRA. Clones contracting day 15 to 85 were balanced CD4/CD8; later expanders leaned CD4+.

J is TRBJ1-2 and V is TRBV3-1, with a possible D match to TRBD1 (6 bases). Sequencing was performed on PBMCs or a T cell subset sorted from them (not recorded which). The source of this sequence is a man younger than 35 who had mild COVID-19 (a few samples of this study predate the infection). Cell type and time point are not known. The CDR3 region has the DNA TGTGCCAGCAGCCAAACATACAGGGTTGGCTACACCTTC. It encodes CASSQTYRVGYTF.